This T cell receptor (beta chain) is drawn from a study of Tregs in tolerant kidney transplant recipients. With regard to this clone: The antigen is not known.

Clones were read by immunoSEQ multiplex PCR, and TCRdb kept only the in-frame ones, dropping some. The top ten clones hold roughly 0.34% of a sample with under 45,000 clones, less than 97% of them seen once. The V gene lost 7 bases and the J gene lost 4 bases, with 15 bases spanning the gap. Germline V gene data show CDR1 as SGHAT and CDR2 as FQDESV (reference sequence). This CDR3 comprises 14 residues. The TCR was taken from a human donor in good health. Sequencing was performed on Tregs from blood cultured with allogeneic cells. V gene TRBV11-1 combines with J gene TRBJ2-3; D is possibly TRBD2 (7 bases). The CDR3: CASTLGGGPDTQYF. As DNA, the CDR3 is TGTGCCAGCACCTTGGGGGGGGGCCCAGATACGCAGTATTTT.